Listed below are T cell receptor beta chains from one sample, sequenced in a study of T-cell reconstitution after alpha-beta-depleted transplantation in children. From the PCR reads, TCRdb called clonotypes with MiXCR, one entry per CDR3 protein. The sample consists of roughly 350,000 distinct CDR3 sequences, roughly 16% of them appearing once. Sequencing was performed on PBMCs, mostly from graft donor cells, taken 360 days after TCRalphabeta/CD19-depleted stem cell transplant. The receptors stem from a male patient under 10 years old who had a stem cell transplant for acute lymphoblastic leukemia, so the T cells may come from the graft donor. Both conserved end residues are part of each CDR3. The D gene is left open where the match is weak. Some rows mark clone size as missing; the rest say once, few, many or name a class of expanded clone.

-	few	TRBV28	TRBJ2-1	CASRHTGQFNEQFF	TGTGCCAGCAGGCATACGGGCCAGTTCAATGAGCAGTTCTTC
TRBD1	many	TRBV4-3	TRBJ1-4	CASSQDPTGLNEKLFF	TGCGCCAGCAGCCAAGACCCGACAGGGCTTAATGAAAAACTGTTTTTT
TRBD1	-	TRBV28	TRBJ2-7	CASSEGQGPDEQYF	TGTGCCAGCAGTGAGGGACAGGGTCCCGACGAGCAGTACTTC
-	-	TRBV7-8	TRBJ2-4	CASSLIRLSNIQYF	TGTGCCAGCAGCTTAATACGGCTGTCAAACATTCAGTACTTC
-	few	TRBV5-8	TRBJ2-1	CASSFSGLENEQFF	TGTGCCAGCAGCTTCTCCGGGCTTGAGAATGAGCAGTTCTTC
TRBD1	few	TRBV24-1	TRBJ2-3	CATSDGTGGLSTDTQYF	TGTGCCACCAGTGATGGGACAGGGGGTTTGAGCACAGATACGCAGTATTTT
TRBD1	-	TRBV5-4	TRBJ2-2	CASSSGGLGGNTGELFF	TGTGCCAGCAGCTCAGGGGGCCTTGGTGGTAACACCGGGGAGCTGTTTTTT
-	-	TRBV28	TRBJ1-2	CASSFGMFGGYTF	TGTGCCAGCAGTTTTGGGATGTTCGGAGGCTACACCTTC
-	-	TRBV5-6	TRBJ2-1	CASSLGGRPNEQFF	TGTGCCAGCAGCTTGGGTGGCAGGCCCAATGAGCAGTTCTTC
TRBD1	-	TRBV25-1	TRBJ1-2	CASKGQGYGYTF	TGTGCCAGTAAGGGACAGGGTTATGGCTACACCTTC
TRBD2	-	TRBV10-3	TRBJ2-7	CAISRTSGRIGEQYF	TGTGCCATCAGTAGGACTAGCGGGAGAATTGGCGAGCAGTACTTC
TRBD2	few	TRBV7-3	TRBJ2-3	CASSPGLAGASDTQYF	TGTGCCAGCAGCCCGGGACTAGCGGGAGCTTCAGATACGCAGTATTTT
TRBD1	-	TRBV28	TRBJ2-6	CASSPSTGALSGANVLTF	TGTGCCAGCAGTCCTTCGACAGGGGCCCTCTCTGGGGCCAACGTCCTGACTTTC
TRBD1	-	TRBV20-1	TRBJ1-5	CSAAQGARQPQHF	TGCAGTGCGGCACAGGGGGCGCGTCAGCCCCAGCATTTT
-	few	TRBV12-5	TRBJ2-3	CASGSGVSTDTQYF	TGTGCTAGTGGTTCAGGGGTTAGCACAGATACGCAGTATTTT
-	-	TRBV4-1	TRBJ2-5	CASTPHPAEGYQETQYF	TGCGCCAGCACCCCTCACCCGGCAGAGGGCTACCAAGAGACCCAGTACTTC
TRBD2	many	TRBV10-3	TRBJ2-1	CAILSGPYNEQFF	TGTGCCATACTTAGCGGGCCATACAATGAGCAGTTCTTC
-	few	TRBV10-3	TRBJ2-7	CAISDGQSEQYF	TGTGCCATCAGTGACGGACAGTCAGAGCAGTACTTC
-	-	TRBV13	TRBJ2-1	CASGPDNEQFF	TGTGCCAGCGGCCCTGACAATGAGCAGTTCTTC
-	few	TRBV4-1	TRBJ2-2	CASRIGENTGELFF	TGCGCCAGCAGGATCGGCGAGAACACCGGGGAGCTGTTTTTT
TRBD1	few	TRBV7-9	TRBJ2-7	CASSLRQGDGQYF	TGTGCCAGCAGCTTACGACAGGGGGACGGGCAGTACTTC
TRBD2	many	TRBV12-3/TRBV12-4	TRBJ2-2	CASSSGGPGLAVIRELFF	TGTGCCAGCAGTTCTGGTGGCCCGGGACTAGCGGTTATTAGGGAGCTGTTTTTT
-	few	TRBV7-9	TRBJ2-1	CASTLSLGEYNEQFF	TGTGCCAGCACCCTTTCATTGGGCGAATACAATGAGCAGTTCTTC
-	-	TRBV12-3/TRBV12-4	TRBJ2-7	CASSPGGRDEQYF	TGTGCCAGCAGCCCCGGGGGGCGCGACGAGCAGTACTTC
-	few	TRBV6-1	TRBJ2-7	CASRLSESSYEQYF	TGTGCCAGCAGGCTCAGCGAGAGCTCCTACGAGCAGTACTTC
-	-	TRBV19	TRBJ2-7	CASSMGKAEQYF	TGTGCCAGTAGTATGGGGAAGGCGGAGCAGTACTTC
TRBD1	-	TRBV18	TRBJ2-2	CASSPKGAFTGELFF	TGTGCCAGCTCACCGAAGGGGGCATTCACCGGGGAGCTGTTTTTT
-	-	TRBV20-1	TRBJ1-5	CSARQGLNQPQHF	TGCAGTGCTAGACAGGGGTTAAATCAGCCCCAGCATTTT
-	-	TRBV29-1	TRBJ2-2	CSALGGLGGELFF	TGCAGCGCCCTAGGGGGACTTGGCGGGGAGCTGTTTTTT
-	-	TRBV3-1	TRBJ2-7	CASSPLDSYEQYF	TGTGCCAGCAGCCCACTCGACAGTTACGAGCAGTACTTC
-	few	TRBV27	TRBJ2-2	CASSLMRGGAGELFF	TGTGCCAGCAGTTTAATGAGGGGCGGGGCAGGGGAGCTGTTTTTT
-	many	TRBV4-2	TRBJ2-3	CASSQVNADTQYF	TGTGCCAGCAGCCAAGTTAACGCGGATACGCAGTATTTT
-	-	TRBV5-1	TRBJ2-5	CASSLQLQETQYF	TGCGCCAGCAGCTTGCAACTTCAAGAGACCCAGTACTTC
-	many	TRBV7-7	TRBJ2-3	CASSPIRGGTQYF	TGTGCTAGCAGCCCAATACGGGGAGGTACGCAGTATTTT
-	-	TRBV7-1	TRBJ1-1	CASSSPNPGSPTTNGLNTEAFF	TGTGCCAGCAGCTCCCCAAACCCCGGGAGCCCGACCACCAACGGCCTGAACACTGAAGCTTTCTTT
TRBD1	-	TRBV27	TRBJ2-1	CASSILTGGNEQFF	TGTGCCAGCAGTATCCTGACAGGGGGCAATGAGCAGTTCTTC
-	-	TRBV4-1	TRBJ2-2	CASSHRQGGTGELFF	TGCGCCAGCAGCCACAGACAGGGAGGAACCGGGGAGCTGTTTTTT
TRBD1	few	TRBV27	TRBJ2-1	CASSYPGTGSHEQFF	TGTGCCAGCAGTTACCCCGGGACAGGGTCCCATGAGCAGTTCTTC
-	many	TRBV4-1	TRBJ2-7	CASSQDWLEIYEQYF	TGCGCCAGCAGCCAAGACTGGCTAGAAATCTACGAGCAGTACTTC
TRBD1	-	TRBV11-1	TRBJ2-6	CASSLVGTGSSGANVLTF	TGTGCCAGCAGCTTAGTCGGGACAGGGAGCTCTGGGGCCAACGTCCTGACTTTC
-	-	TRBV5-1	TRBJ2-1	CASSSGLRGGQEQFF	TGCGCCAGCAGCTCGGGACTTCGAGGGGGACAGGAGCAGTTCTTC
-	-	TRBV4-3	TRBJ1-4	CASSQDQTRGEKLFF	TGCGCCAGCAGCCAAGATCAGACGAGGGGGGAAAAACTGTTTTTT
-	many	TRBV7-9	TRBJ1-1	CASGQATLYEAFF	TGTGCCAGCGGTCAAGCTACTCTTTATGAAGCTTTCTTT
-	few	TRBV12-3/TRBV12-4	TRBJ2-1	CASSYLGGGGDDEQFF	TGTGCCAGCAGCTACCTAGGGGGAGGGGGGGACGATGAGCAGTTCTTC
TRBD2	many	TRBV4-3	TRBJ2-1	CASSQAAGDWDEQFF	TGCGCCAGCAGCCAAGCAGCGGGAGATTGGGATGAGCAGTTCTTC
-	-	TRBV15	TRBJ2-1	CATSRSTGVNEQFF	TGTGCCACCAGCAGATCGACGGGAGTAAATGAGCAGTTCTTC
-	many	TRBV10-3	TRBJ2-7	CAIRGLGESYEQYF	TGTGCCATCAGAGGGTTAGGGGAGTCCTACGAGCAGTACTTC
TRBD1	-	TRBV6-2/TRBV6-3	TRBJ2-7	CASSYEPGQGDEQYF	TGTGCCAGCAGTTACGAGCCGGGACAGGGGGACGAGCAGTACTTC
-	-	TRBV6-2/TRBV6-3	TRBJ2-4	CASSYAQTGIAKNIQYF	TGTGCCAGCAGTTACGCCCAGACTGGGATAGCCAAAAACATTCAGTACTTC
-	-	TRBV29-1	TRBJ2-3	CSVESQAADSTDTQYF	TGCAGCGTTGAATCACAAGCGGCGGACAGCACAGATACGCAGTATTTT
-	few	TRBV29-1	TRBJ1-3	CSVSYTAGSSSGNTIYF	TGCAGCGTTTCGTATACTGCAGGGTCCTCCTCTGGAAACACCATATATTTT
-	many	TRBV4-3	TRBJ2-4	CASSQDGAGRGNIQYF	TGCGCCAGCAGCCAAGATGGGGCAGGGAGAGGTAACATTCAGTACTTC
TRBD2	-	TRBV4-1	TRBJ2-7	CASSQRLAVLYEQYF	TGCGCCAGCAGCCAAAGACTAGCGGTGTTATACGAGCAGTACTTC